The 7 T cell receptor beta chains reported below all come from one sample, sequenced in a study of blood T cells in healthy people across ages. The use of a sample-barcoded 5' primer and a J-beta primer mix characterized a second PCR of roughly 6 to 12 cycles. TCRdb redid the calling of the 5' RACE reads with MiXCR, one entry per CDR3 protein. The sample lists over 950,000 distinct CDR3 sequences; roughly half were seen once. The material sequenced was blood. These TCRs come from a woman aged 55-75 years in good health.

The chain is built from TRBV20-1 and TRBJ2-1; D might be TRBD1 (6 bases). This CDR3 has 13 residues. V was cut by 4 bases and J by 4 bases, with 11 bases left in between. The germline gives CDR1 DFQATT, CDR2 SNEGSKA (reference sequence). CDR3 sequence: CSAKQGPYNEQFF. In DNA form, the CDR3 reads TGCAGTGCTAAACAGGGCCCGTACAATGAGCAGTTCTTC.

The chain combines TRBV29-1 with TRBJ2-7; no firm D call. CDR1 and CDR2 (germline): SQVTM, ANQGSEA. This CDR3 is built from 12 residues. Trimming cost V 4 bases and J 3 bases, with 10 bases left between them. CDR3 bases: TGCAGCGTTGGAGGATCCTTCTACGAGCAGTACTTC. Protein product: CSVGGSFYEQYF.

The chain carries TRBV7-8 and TRBJ2-5; a weak D match, TRBD1 (5 bases). Between the trimmed V and J ends, which lost 1 base and 2 bases, there was a span of 14 bases. CDR1 and CDR2 from the germline V gene are SGHVS and FQNEAQ. The CDR3 is 16 amino acids. The CDR3 here is CASSLESGYLQETQYF. CDR3 bases: TGTGCCAGCAGCTTAGAGTCAGGGTACCTTCAAGAGACCCAGTACTTC.

The chain has TRBV28 and TRBJ2-4; 7 nucleotides match TRBD1. CDR1 is MDHEN, CDR2 SYDVKM, per germline. V lost 7 bases and J lost 6; bases outside the gene matches: 12. CDR3 length equals 15 residues. The CDR3 nucleotides read TGTGCCAGCACCCAAGACAGGGTTCGGGGAAACATTCAGTACTTC. This gives the protein CASTQDRVRGNIQYF.

The gene calls are TRBV10-3 and TRBJ2-5, with 7 bases lining up with TRBD1. Trimming removed 3 bases from V and 5 bases from J; junction bases left unmatched: 9. CDR1 and CDR2 (germline): ENHRY, SYGVKD. The CDR3 consists of 15 residues. The CDR3 coding sequence is TGTGCCATCAGTGATCCGCAGGGGGTAGGCGAGACCCAGTACTTC. As protein: CAISDPQGVGETQYF.

The chain uses TRBV19 and TRBJ1-2, with a tentative D call TRBD1 (6 bases). Per germline, CDR1 LNHDA and CDR2 SQIVND (reference sequence). CDR3 size: 15 residues. V was clipped by 6 bases and J by 7 bases, with 21 bases between them. The chain's CDR3 is CASSNTGGGLRGYTF. The CDR3 DNA is TGTGCCAGTAGCAATACCGGCGGGGGCCTCCGTGGCTACACCTTC.

The V gene is TRBV28, the J gene TRBJ1-2, with a possible D match to TRBD1 (6 bases). The CDR3 loop spans 13 amino acids. Trimming took 5 bases from V and 6 from J, leaving 13 bases between them. CDR1 is MDHEN, CDR2 SYDVKM, per germline. This CDR3 reads CASSNRAADGYTF. In nucleotides, the CDR3 is TGTGCCAGCAGTAACAGGGCGGCGGATGGCTACACCTTC.